This TCR beta chain is drawn from a study of blood T cells in healthy people across ages (dated by TCRdb to between 2014 and 2016). As for the study more broadly: In model experiments, roughly one uniquely barcoded TCR beta cDNA molecule per two T cells was captured by template switching. Donors were grouped into four age groups: young (average approximately 16 years), middle-aged (39), aged (about 59) and long-lived (approximately 78). To avoid experimental bias, donors of different ages were distributed randomly across sequencing lanes. To track age-related changes in TCR beta repertoire diversity, the study relied on deep sequencing normalized with unique cDNA molecular identifiers. The study analyzed two additional independent replicas of 1 million unique cDNA reads from the same blood draw for two donors, one aged 18 to 30 and one aged 80 or older.

This clonotype was detected a few times. Its binding antigen is unknown. No base quality values were provided; no much bigger clone lies one nucleotide off. Library preparation was by 5' RACE. Instrument used: Illumina HiSeq 2500. A second about 7 to 12 cycle PCR used a sample-barcoded 5' primer and a J-beta primer mix. A template-switch 5' adaptor carrying 12 random nucleotides introduced a unique molecular identifier onto each TCR beta cDNA molecule. Each sample yielded at least 3 million CDR3-containing paired-end reads. The Mint cDNA synthesis kit, primed by a TRBC-specific oligonucleotide, was used to synthesize first-strand cDNA from all RNA. Following uracil-DNA glycosylase treatment, a first 18-cycle PCR with universal primers M1SS and BC2_uni_R was performed on all cDNA. For the original study's pipeline: Normalization of each sample was performed by random selection of 1 million high-quality reads, each carrying a distinct molecular identifier. Instead of being binned into consensus sequences, reads with shared molecular identifiers were discarded. CDR3 identification, clonotype clustering and error correction used MiTCR with a Q25 quality threshold and the strictest error-elimination algorithm. A nonparametric unseen species model using Euler transformation provided a lower-bound estimate of total TCR beta diversity. TCRdb itself trimmed the public reads at Q25 with fastp, ran MiXCR and retained productive beta chains. One record per CDR3 amino acid sequence lists the most common genes and DNA. None of the V and J calls come from the authors' own analysis; TCRdb made them. The sample data list hundreds of thousands of distinct CDR3 sequences, and 58% of these were observed just once. More than 35% of the sample goes to the ten largest clones.

CDR1 MNHNY and CDR2 SVGAGI were looked up in the germline V gene (reference sequence). The junction carries 6 bases between V and J, which are trimmed by 5 bases and 4 bases respectively. The CDR3 has 11 amino acids, counting the end cysteine and phenylalanine. Left in the record is the CDR3 DNA by itself, 33 bases read in frame from the first base. Findings and caveats that apply to the study as a whole: As age increased, observed TCR beta diversity per million T cells dropped in a roughly linear way, and a significant reduction was already evident by age about 40. There was a strong correlation between observed TCR beta diversity and the percentage of naive T cells measured by flow cytometry. The CMV infection status of donors was not known, potentially confounding age-related changes in expanded clonotypes. The long-lived group showed more naive CD4+ T cells, fewer expanded clones and increased TCR diversity than the aged group, suggesting age selection. Because profiling used bulk unsorted PBMCs, naive and antigen-experienced compartments could not be compared conclusively. Estimates of total diversity from one million sequenced T cells were regarded as lower bounds and underestimates.

Systemically healthy Caucasian individuals from Russia, around 39 in total and aged roughly 6 to 90 years, were included as donors. Each donor gave ten milliliters of peripheral blood, collected into EDTA-treated Vacutainer tubes. PBMCs were isolated by Ficoll-Paque density-gradient centrifugation, with at least 6.5 million obtained per sample. Total RNA, at least 6 micrograms per sample, was extracted from PBMCs with Trizol reagent. The percentages of naive CD45RAhigh/CD27high T cells were determined by flow cytometry on a PBMC aliquot from every donor. The chain is made from TRBV6-6 and TRBJ2-7, with no confident D gene call. The sample comprised blood. The TCR comes from a man aged 60 to 69 in good health. The DNA sequence is as follows: TGTGCCAGCAGTCCTCAATACGAGCAGTACTTC. This codes for CASSPQYEQYF.